This T cell receptor beta chain was sequenced during a study of T cell responses to AZD1222 COVID-19 vaccine. Study results and limitations: Clonal diversity was possibly underestimated; the donors were predominantly white British and more often female. It was only after the peak T cell response that any repertoires were sampled.

V shed 2 bases and J shed 0 bases, with 11 bases lying between them. CDR3 length: 14 residues. The germline CDR1 and CDR2 sequences are GTSNPN and SVGIG (reference sequence). A word on this clone: Its antigen is not identified.

The data were produced by immunoSEQ multiplex PCR, yet TCRdb's version contains in-frame clones alone and is incomplete. The table has approximately 200,000 clones, roughly 94% seen once; the top ten hold around 1.5%. The TCR sequence derives from an adult who received the MenACWY meningococcal vaccine as a control. Material: peripheral blood, obtained 28 days after the second dose of the MenACWY control vaccine. The chain carries TRBV30 and TRBJ2-7, with D possibly being TRBD1 or TRBD2 (5 bases each). The CDR3 DNA reads as TGTGCCTGGAGTTCGGGGCCAAGCTCCTACGAGCAGTACTTC. Amino acids: CAWSSGPSSYEQYF.